The rows below give T cell receptor beta chains drawn from one sample of a study of Ad26.COV2.S vaccination and SARS-CoV-2 variants. Here immunoSEQ multiplex PCR was the method, and the copy in TCRdb shows in-frame clones only, minus some. The data hold 350,000 to 600,000 clones, with nearly 90% observed a single time. Here the sequenced sample was peripheral blood, taken in a trial of Ad26.COV2.S vaccine versus placebo. The receptor set was obtained from a person between 18 and 59 years old who received the Ad26.COV2.S COVID-19 vaccine or a placebo. CDR3s include the opening cysteine and the closing phenylalanine or tryptophan. The D gene is left open where the match is weak. The size entry is marked missing in some rows and otherwise reads once, few, many or a size class.

V	D	J	size	CDR3	DNA
TRBV6-5	-	TRBJ2-5	few	CASKSGPQETQYF	TGTGCCAGCAAATCGGGGCCACAAGAGACCCAGTACTTC
TRBV6-1	-	TRBJ1-1	-	CASSEGNMNTEAFF	TGTGCCAGCAGTGAGGGAAATATGAACACTGAAGCTTTCTTT
TRBV6-5	-	TRBJ2-7	-	CASRPLPVGYEQYF	TGTGCCAGCAGGCCCCTGCCAGTAGGCTACGAGCAGTACTTC
TRBV30	TRBD1	TRBJ2-1	-	CAWSVTRDRGIAGEQFF	TGTGCCTGGAGCGTTACTCGGGACAGGGGTATAGCGGGTGAGCAGTTCTTC
TRBV6-1	-	TRBJ1-1	-	CASSAWAVQRDTEAFF	TGTGCCAGCAGTGCCTGGGCCGTACAGAGGGACACTGAAGCTTTCTTT
TRBV10-3	-	TRBJ2-2	-	CAISSGVGVDTGELFF	TGTGCCATCAGTTCAGGGGTAGGGGTTGACACCGGGGAGCTGTTTTTT
TRBV6-2/TRBV6-3	-	TRBJ1-5	-	CASSYSIDRNQPQHF	TGTGCCAGCAGTTACTCAATCGACAGAAATCAGCCCCAGCATTTT
TRBV2	TRBD1	TRBJ1-2	-	CASSRTGRGYTF	TGTGCCAGCAGTAGGACAGGAAGGGGCTACACCTTC
TRBV7-2	-	TRBJ1-2	-	CASSYPQNYGYTF	TGTGCCAGCAGCTACCCCCAAAACTATGGCTACACCTTC
TRBV10-2	-	TRBJ2-7	-	CASSEYTGPYEQYF	TGCGCCAGCAGTGAGTATACAGGGCCCTACGAGCAGTACTTC
TRBV6-6	-	TRBJ2-7	-	CASSLSTARSYEQYF	TGTGCCAGCAGTTTAAGCACAGCCCGATCCTACGAGCAGTACTTC
TRBV11-2	-	TRBJ1-6	-	CASSLVWRDRNSPLHF	TGTGCCAGCAGCTTAGTTTGGAGGGATCGGAATTCACCCCTCCACTTT
TRBV27	-	TRBJ1-1	-	CASSLKGTNTEAFF	TGTGCCAGCAGTTTAAAGGGTACGAACACTGAAGCTTTCTTT
TRBV15	-	TRBJ1-1	-	CATRPRTAGNTEAFF	TGTGCCACCAGACCCAGGACAGCTGGGAACACTGAAGCTTTCTTT
TRBV6-5	TRBD1	TRBJ2-2	-	CASRPDRGNTGELFF	TGTGCCAGCAGACCCGACAGGGGGAACACCGGGGAGCTGTTTTTT
TRBV25-1	TRBD1	TRBJ1-2	-	CASSEYIQGANYGYTF	TGTGCCAGCAGTGAATATATTCAGGGGGCTAACTATGGCTACACCTTC
TRBV15	TRBD1	TRBJ2-7	-	CATSRDRDRGLQSSYEQYF	TGTGCCACCAGCAGAGATCGGGACAGGGGCCTACAAAGCTCCTACGAGCAGTACTTC
TRBV27	-	TRBJ2-2	-	CASSLYGTTGELFF	TGTGCCAGCAGTTTATACGGGACCACCGGGGAGCTGTTTTTT
TRBV30	TRBD1	TRBJ2-7	-	CAWDRGLYEQYF	TGTGCCTGGGACAGGGGGCTGTACGAGCAGTACTTC
TRBV6-2/TRBV6-3	-	TRBJ2-7	-	CASSPTGYEQYF	TGTGCCAGCAGCCCCACTGGGTACGAGCAGTACTTC
TRBV5-1	-	TRBJ1-1	-	CASKLLNTEAFF	TGCGCCAGCAAACTGCTGAACACTGAAGCTTTCTTT